The 7 T cell receptor beta chains presented below share a single source sample, sequenced in a study of blood T cell repertoires in COVID-19 (dated by TCRdb to about 2020). The method behind the library was the immunoSEQ multiplex PCR assay. TCRdb retrieved this table from immuneACCESS and kept in-frame rearrangements only. Not all clones are present; in checked studies, unresolved V genes account for under half, and no reason is known for the remainder. This sample lists under 100,000 clones; around 94% were detected once. Roughly 6.4% of the sample comes from the top ten. Sequencing was carried out using peripheral blood. Receptor source: a woman between 55 and 75 years old with active COVID-19.

This clone was recorded once. V is TRBV5-1 and J is TRBJ2-3, with D perhaps matching TRBD2 (6 bases). Germline V lookup: CDR1 SGHRS, CDR2 YFSETQ. Deletions cut 6 bases from V and 5 bases from J, with 13 bases between. The CDR3 length is 13 residues. As DNA, the CDR3 is TGCGCCAGCACTTATAGCGGAGAAGATACGCAGTATTTT. This encodes CASTYSGEDTQYF.

The rearrangement uses TRBV18 and TRBJ1-2; maybe TRBD1 (6 bases). CDR1 KGHSH and CDR2 LQKENI come from the germline V gene. Trimming shortened V by 3 bases and J by 5 bases, and 16 bases separated the two germline ends. The CDR3 extends over 15 amino acids. The CDR3 DNA follows: TGTGCCAGCTCACCCGAAACAGGGCGGGGGTATGGCTACACCTTC. Encoded protein: CASSPETGRGYGYTF.

The chain uses TRBV11-3 and TRBJ2-3; no firm D call. Germline assignment: CDR1 SGHNT and CDR2 YENEEA. This CDR3 has 12 residues. Trimming shortened V by 0 bases and J by 5 bases, and 3 bases separated the two germline ends. CDR3 sequence: CASSLDRDTQYF. The CDR3 region has the DNA TGTGCCAGCAGCTTAGATCGAGATACGCAGTATTTT.

The V gene is TRBV15, the J gene TRBJ1-5; TRBD1 is a possible D gene (6 bases). The CDR3 loop spans 15 amino acids. Germline loops: CDR1 LNHNV, CDR2 YYDKDF (reference sequence). V was pared by 5 bases and J by 9 bases, with 20 bases between. The DNA for the CDR3 is TGTGCCACCAGCGCTATAAGGGCAGGGGCCTCGCCCCAGCATTTT. It is translated as CATSAIRAGASPQHF.

This chain connects TRBV18 to TRBJ1-5; TRBD1 might be the D (6 bases). The CDR3 consists of 16 residues. V gave up 3 bases and J gave up 6 bases, with 18 bases separating them. From germline, CDR1 is KGHSH and CDR2 LQKENI. CDR3 DNA: TGTGCCAGCTCACCCCAAGTACAGGGTTTGGGTCAGCCCCAGCATTTT. It translates to CASSPQVQGLGQPQHF.

V and J are TRBV7-2 and TRBJ2-7; a possible D gene is TRBD1 (5 bases). The V end was cut by 5 bases, the J end by 7 bases, with 18 bases between. The CDR3 consists of 14 residues. Germline assignment: CDR1 SGHTA and CDR2 FQGNSA. This CDR3 is CASSPIKGAREQYF. The CDR3 region has the DNA TGTGCCAGCAGCCCGATTAAAGGGGCAAGGGAGCAGTACTTC.

The V gene is TRBV4-1, the J gene TRBJ2-2; the D is unclear. V lost 4 bases, J lost 4 bases, and 13 bases lay in between. CDR3 size: 15 residues. The V gene's germline CDR1 is MGHRA and CDR2 YSYEKL. The DNA for the CDR3 is TGCGCCAGCAGCCGCGAGGTCTCTCTCACCGGGGAGCTGTTTTTT. Protein: CASSREVSLTGELFF.